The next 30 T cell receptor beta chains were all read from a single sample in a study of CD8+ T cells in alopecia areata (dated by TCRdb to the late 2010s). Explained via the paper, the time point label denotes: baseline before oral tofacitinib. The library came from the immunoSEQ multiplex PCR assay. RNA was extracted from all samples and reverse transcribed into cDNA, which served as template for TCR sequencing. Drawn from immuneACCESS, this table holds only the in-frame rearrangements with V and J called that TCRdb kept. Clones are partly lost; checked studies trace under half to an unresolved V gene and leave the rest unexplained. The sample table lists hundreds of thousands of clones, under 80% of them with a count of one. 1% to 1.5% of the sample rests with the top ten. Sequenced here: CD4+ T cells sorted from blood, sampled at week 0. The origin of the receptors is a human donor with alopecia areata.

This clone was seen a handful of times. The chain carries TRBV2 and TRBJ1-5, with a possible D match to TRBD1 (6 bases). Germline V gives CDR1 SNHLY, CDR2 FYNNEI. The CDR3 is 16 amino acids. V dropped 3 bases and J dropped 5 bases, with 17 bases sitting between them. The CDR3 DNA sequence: TGTGCCAGCAGTGACCAGGGAGGAGGGGGTGATCAGCCCCAGCATTTT. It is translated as CASSDQGGGGDQPQHF.

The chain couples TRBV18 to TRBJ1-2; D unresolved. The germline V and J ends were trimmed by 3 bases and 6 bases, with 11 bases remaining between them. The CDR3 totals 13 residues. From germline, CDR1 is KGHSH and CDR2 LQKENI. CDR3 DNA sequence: TGTGCCAGCTCACCTTCGGTGGAAAATGGCTACACCTTC. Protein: CASSPSVENGYTF.

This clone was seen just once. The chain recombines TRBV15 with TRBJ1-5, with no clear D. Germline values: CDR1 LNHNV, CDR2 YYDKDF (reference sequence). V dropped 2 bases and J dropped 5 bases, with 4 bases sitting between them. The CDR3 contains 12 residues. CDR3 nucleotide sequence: TGTGCCACCAGCAGACCCTATCAGCCCCAGCATTTT. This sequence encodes CATSRPYQPQHF.

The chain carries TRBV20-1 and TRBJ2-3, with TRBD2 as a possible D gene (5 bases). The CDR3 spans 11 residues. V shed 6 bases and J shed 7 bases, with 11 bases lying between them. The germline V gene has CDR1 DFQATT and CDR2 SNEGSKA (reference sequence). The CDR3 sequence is CSATTGNTQYF. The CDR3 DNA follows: TGCAGTGCAACTACCGGGAATACGCAGTATTTT.

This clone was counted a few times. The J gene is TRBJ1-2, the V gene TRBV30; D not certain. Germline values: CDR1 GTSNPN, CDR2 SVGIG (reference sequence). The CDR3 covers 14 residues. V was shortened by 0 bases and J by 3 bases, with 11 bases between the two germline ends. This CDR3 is CAWSVGFSDYGYTF. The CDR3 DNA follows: TGTGCCTGGAGTGTAGGATTCAGCGACTATGGCTACACCTTC.

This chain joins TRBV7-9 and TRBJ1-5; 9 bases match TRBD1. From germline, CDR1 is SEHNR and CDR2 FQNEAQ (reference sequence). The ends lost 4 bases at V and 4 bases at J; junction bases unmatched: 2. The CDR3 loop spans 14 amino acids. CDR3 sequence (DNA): TGTGCCAGCAGCTCCGGGACAGGGAATCAGCCCCAGCATTTT. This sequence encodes CASSSGTGNQPQHF.

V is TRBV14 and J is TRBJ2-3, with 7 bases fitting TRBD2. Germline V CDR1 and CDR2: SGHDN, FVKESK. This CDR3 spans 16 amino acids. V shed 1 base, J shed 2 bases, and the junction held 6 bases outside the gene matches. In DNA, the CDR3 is TGTGCCAGCAGCCAAGCCGGGCTAGCGGTCACAGATACGCAGTATTTT. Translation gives CASSQAGLAVTDTQYF.

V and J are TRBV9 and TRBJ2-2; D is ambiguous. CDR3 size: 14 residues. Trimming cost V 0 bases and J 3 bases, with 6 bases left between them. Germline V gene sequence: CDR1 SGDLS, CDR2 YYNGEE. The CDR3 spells CASSVGRHTGELFF. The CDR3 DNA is TGTGCCAGCAGCGTAGGTCGCCACACCGGGGAGCTGTTTTTT.

CDR3 sequence: CASSVSGGPSYEQYF. The CDR3 DNA reads as TGTGCCAGCAGCGTAAGTGGGGGCCCTTCCTACGAGCAGTACTTC. The rearrangement links TRBV9 to TRBJ2-7; D is possibly TRBD1 (6 bases). Trimming stripped 1 base from V and 1 base from J, with 12 bases between. CDR3 length equals 15 residues. The germline V gene encodes CDR1 SGDLS and CDR2 YYNGEE.

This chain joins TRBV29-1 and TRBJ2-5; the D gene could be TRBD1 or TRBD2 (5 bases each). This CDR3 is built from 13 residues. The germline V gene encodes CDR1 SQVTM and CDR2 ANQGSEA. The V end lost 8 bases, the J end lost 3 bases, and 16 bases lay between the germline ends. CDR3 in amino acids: CSSPGPDEETQYF. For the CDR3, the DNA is TGCAGCTCCCCGGGACCGGATGAAGAGACCCAGTACTTC.

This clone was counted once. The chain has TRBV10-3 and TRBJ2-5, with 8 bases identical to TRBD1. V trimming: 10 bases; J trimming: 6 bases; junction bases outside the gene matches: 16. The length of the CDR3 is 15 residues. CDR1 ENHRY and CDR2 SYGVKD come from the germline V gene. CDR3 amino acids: CATKRAGGDVKTQYF. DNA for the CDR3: TGTGCCACAAAGAGGGCAGGGGGCGACGTAAAGACCCAGTACTTC.

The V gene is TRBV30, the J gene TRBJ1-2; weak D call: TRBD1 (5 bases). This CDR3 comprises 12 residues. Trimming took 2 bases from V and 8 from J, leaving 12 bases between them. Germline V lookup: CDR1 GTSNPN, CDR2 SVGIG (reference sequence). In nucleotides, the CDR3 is TGTGCCTGGAGTTCGGGGCCGGGAGGCTACACCTTC. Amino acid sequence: CAWSSGPGGYTF.

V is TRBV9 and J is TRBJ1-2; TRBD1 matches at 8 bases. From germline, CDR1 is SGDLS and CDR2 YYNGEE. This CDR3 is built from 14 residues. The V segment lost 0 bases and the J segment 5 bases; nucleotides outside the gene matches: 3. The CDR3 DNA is TGTGCCAGCAGCGTAGAGGACAGGGCGTATGGCTACACCTTC. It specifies CASSVEDRAYGYTF.

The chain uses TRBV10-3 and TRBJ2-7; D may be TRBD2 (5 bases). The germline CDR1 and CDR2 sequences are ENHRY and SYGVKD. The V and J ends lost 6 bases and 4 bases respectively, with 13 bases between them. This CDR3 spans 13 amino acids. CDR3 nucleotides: TGTGCCATCAGACTAGGCCAAAGGTACGAGCAGTACTTC. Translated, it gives CAIRLGQRYEQYF.

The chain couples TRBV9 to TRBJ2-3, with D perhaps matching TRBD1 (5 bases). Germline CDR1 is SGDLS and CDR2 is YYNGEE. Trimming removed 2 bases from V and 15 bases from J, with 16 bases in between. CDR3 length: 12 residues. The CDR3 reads CASSVYRPPLYF. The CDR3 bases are TGTGCCAGCAGCGTGTACAGGCCTCCTCTTTATTTT. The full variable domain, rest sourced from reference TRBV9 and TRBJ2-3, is DSGVTQTPKHLITATGQRVTLRCSPRSGDLSVYWYQQSLDQGLQFLIQYYNGEERAKGNILERFSAQQFPDLHSELNLSSLELGDSALYFCASSVYRPPLYFGPGTRLTVL.

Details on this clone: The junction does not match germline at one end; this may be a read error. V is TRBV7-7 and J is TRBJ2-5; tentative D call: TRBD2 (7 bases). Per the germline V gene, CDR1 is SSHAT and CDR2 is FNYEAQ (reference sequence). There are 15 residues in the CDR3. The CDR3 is CASSLEQGRGETQYF. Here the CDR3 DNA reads TGTGCTAGCAGCTTAGAGCAGGGGAGGGGAGAGACCCAGTACTTC.

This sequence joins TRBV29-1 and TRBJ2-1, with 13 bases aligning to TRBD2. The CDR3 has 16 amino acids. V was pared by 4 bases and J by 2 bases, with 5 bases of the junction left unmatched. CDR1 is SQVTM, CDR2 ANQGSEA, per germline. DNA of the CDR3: TGCAGCGTTGGATCCGGGACTAGCGGGGCCTACAATGAGCAGTTCTTC. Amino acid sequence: CSVGSGTSGAYNEQFF.

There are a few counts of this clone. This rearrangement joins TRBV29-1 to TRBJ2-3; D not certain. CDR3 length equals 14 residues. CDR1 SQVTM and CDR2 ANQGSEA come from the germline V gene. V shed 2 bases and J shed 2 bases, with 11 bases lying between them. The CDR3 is CSVEHPPATDTQYF. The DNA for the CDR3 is TGCAGCGTTGAACATCCTCCAGCCACAGATACGCAGTATTTT.

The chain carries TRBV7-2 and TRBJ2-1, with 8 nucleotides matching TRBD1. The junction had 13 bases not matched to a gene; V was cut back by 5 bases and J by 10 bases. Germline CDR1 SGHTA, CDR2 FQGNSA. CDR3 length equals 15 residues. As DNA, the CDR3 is TGTGCCAGCAGCCCGGGGACAGGTCGGCCAAGGGAGCAGTTCTTC. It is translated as CASSPGTGRPREQFF.

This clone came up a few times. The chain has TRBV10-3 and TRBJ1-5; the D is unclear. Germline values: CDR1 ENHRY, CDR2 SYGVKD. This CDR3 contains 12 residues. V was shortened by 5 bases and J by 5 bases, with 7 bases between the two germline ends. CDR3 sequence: CAISTTDQPQHF. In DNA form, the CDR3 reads TGTGCCATCAGTACGACTGATCAGCCCCAGCATTTT.

The chain's CDR3 is CSTRRGHEAFF. The CDR3, as DNA: TGCAGCACCCGACGGGGGCACGAAGCTTTCTTT. The rearrangement uses TRBV29-1 and TRBJ1-1; D possibly corresponds to TRBD1 (6 bases). Trimming removed 8 bases at V and 8 bases at J, with 15 bases between. Germline CDR1 reads SQVTM; CDR2 reads ANQGSEA. This CDR3 contains 11 residues.

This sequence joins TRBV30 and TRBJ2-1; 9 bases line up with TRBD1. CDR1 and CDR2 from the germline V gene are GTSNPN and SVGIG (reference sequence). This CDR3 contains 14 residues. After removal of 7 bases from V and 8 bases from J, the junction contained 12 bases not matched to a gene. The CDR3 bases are TGTGCCTCTCCCGGGACAGGGACCTTCGATGAGCAGTTCTTC. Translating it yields CASPGTGTFDEQFF.

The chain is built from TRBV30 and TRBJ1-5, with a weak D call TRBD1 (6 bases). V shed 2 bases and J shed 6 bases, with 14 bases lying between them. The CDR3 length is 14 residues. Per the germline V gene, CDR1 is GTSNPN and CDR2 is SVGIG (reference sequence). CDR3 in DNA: TGTGCCTGGAGTTGGAGACAGGAGGGTCAGCCCCAGCATTTT. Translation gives CAWSWRQEGQPQHF. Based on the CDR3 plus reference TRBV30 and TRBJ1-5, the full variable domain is SQTIHQWPATLVQPVGSPLSLECTVEGTSNPNLYWYRQAAGRGLQLLFYSVGIGQISSEVPQNLSASRPQDRQFILSSKKLLLSDSGFYLCAWSWRQEGQPQHFGDGTRLSIL.

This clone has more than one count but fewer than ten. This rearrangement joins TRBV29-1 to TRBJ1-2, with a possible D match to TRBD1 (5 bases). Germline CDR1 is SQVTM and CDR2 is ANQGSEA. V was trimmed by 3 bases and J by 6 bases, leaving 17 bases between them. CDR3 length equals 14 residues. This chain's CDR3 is CSVEKSTPGNGYTF. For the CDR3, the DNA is TGCAGCGTTGAGAAGTCGACTCCAGGGAATGGCTACACCTTC. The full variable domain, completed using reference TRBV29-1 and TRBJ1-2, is SAVISQKPSRDICQRGTSLTIQCQVDSQVTMMFWYRQQPGQSLTLIATANQGSEATYESGFVIDKFPISRPNLTFSTLTVSNMSPEDSSIYLCSVEKSTPGNGYTFGSGTRLTVV.

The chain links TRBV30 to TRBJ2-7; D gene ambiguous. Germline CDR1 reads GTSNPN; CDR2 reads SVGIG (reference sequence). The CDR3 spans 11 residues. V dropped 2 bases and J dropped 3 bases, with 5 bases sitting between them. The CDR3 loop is CAWSPNYEQYF. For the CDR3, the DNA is TGTGCCTGGAGTCCCAACTACGAGCAGTACTTC.

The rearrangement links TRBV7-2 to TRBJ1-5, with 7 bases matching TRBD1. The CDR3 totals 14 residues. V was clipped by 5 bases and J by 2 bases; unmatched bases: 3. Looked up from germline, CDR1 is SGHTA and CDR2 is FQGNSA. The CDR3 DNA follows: TGTGCCAGCAGCCCAACAGGGGGCAATCAGCCCCAGCATTTT. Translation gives CASSPTGGNQPQHF.

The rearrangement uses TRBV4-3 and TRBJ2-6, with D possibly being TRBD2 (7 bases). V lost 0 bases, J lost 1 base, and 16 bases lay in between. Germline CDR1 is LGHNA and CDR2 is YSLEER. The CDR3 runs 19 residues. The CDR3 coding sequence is TGCGCCAGCAGCCAAGATCTGGGGGGGCGACGTTCTGGGGCCAACGTCCTGACTTTC. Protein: CASSQDLGGRRSGANVLTF.

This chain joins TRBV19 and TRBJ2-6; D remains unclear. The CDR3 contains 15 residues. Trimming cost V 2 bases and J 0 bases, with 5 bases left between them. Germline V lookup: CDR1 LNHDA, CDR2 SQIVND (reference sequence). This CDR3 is CASSITRSGANVLTF. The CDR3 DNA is TGTGCCAGTAGTATAACACGCTCTGGGGCCAACGTCCTGACTTTC.

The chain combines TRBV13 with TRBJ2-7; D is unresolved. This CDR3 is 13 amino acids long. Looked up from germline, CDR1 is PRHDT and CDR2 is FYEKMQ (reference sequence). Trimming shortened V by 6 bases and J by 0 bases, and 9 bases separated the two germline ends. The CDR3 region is CASSPKFSYEQYF. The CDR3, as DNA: TGTGCCAGCAGTCCGAAATTCTCCTACGAGCAGTACTTC.

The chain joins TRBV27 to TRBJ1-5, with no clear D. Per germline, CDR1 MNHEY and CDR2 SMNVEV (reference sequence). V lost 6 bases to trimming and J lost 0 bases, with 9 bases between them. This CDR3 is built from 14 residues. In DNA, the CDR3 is TGTGCCAGCAGGAACCCCATTAGCAATCAGCCCCAGCATTTT. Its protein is CASRNPISNQPQHF.